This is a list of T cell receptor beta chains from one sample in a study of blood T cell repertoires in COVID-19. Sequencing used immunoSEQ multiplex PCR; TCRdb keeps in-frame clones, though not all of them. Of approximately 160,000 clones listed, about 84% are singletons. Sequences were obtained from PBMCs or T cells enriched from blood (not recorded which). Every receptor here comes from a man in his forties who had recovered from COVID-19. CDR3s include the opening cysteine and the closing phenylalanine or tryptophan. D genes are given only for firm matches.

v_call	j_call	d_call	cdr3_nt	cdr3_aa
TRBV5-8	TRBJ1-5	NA	TGTGCCAGCAGCCCCTTACTAAACAATCAGCCCCAGCATTTT	CASSPLLNNQPQHF
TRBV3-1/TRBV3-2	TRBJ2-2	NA	TGTGCCAGCAGCCCCCAGGTGACCGGGGAGCTGTTTTTT	CASSPQVTGELFF
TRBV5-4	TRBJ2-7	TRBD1	TGTGCCAGCAGCGCCGCCGGGACAGGGGCCTCCGAGCAGTACTTC	CASSAAGTGASEQYF
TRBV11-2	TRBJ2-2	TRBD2	TGTGCCAGCAGCCCGACTAGCGGGGGGACCGGGGAGCTGTTTTTT	CASSPTSGGTGELFF
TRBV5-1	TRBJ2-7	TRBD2	TGCGCCAGCAGCTTGGCACTAGCGGCCTACGAGCAGTACTTC	CASSLALAAYEQYF
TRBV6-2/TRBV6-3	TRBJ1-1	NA	TGTGCCAGCAGTACGGGGACAGAAGCTTTCTTT	CASSTGTEAFF
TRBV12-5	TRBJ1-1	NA	TGTGCTAGTGGTTTGGTACAAGGGGGATCAGCTGAAGCTTTCTTT	CASGLVQGGSAEAFF
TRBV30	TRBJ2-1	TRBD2	TGTGCCTGGAGTGTAGCTAGCGGTTCGGGGGAGCAGTTCTTC	CAWSVASGSGEQFF
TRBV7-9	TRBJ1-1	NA	TGTGCCAGCAGCTTATTTGACTTTGTGGACACTGAAGCTTTCTTT	CASSLFDFVDTEAFF
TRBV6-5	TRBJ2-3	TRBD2	TGTGCCCTCGGAGGGAGGGGATCCACAGATACGCAGTATTTT	CALGGRGSTDTQYF
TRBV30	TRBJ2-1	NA	TGTGCCTGGAGTGTACGCCGGGGTACGCAGTTCTTC	CAWSVRRGTQFF
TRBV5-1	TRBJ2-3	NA	TGCGCCAGCAGCGGGGCGAGCACAGATACGCAGTATTTT	CASSGASTDTQYF
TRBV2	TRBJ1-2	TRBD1	TGTGCCAGCAGGGGGGACAGGGTCGGTCTAGGCTACACCTTC	CASRGDRVGLGYTF
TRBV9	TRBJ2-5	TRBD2	TGTGCCAGCAGCCCGTGGGGGTCTAGCGGGGAGACCCAGTACTTC	CASSPWGSSGETQYF
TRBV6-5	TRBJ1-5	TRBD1	TGTGCCAGCAGTTACACGGGCAGGGGGCTTCAGCCCCAGCATTTT	CASSYTGRGLQPQHF
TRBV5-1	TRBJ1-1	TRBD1	TGCGCCAGCAGCTTGACGGCCACAGGGGGCAAAGCAGCTTTCTTT	CASSLTATGGKAAFF
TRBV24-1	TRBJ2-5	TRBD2	TGTGCCACCAGTGATGCGGCTAGCGGGGGGGCTAGGCAAGAGACCCAGTACTTC	CATSDAASGGARQETQYF